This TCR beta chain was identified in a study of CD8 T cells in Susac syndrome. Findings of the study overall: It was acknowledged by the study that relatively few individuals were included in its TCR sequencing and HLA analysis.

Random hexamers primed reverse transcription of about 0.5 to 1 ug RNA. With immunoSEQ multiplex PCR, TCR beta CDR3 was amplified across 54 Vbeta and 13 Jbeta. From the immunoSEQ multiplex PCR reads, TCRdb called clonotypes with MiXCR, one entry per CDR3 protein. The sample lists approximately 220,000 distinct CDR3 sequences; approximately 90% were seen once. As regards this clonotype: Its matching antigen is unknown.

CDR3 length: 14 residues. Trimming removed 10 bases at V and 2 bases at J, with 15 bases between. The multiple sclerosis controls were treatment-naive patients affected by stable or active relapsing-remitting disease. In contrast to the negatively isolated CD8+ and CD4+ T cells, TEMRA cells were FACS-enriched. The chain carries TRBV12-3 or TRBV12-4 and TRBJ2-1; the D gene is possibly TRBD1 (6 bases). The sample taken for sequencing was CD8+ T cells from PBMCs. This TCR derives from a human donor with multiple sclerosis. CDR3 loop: CATLGQGPYNEQFF. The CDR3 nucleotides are TGTGCCACCCTCGGGCAGGGGCCCTACAATGAGCAGTTCTTC.